This TCR beta chain was recorded in a study of T cell clusters in autoimmune cytopenias. About the study: Per sample, median TRB depth was about 52,000 reads, yielding a median about 2,400 distinct clonotypes.

Each sample's input was approximately 0.25 ug genomic DNA, about 38,000 genome equivalents. Looked up from germline, CDR1 is MRHNA and CDR2 is SNTAGT. CDR3 length equals 14 residues. TRB was amplified by touch-down multiplex PCR, primer pools A and B combined. TCRdb re-analyzed the multiplex PCR reads; it lists each CDR3 protein once, without DNA. This sample's table has approximately 2,100 distinct CDR3 sequences. Separately, the same data were catalogued under a study of T cell repertoires in aging, cancer and after chemotherapy.

The rearrangement uses TRBV6-4 and TRBJ2-1; TCRdb selects TRBD2, and the lack of DNA leaves this call unchecked. This receptor was identified in a human donor with an autoimmune cytopenia or autoimmune hepatitis (not recorded which). Sequencing was carried out using peripheral blood. The CDR3 loop is CASSPVGGADEQFF.